These 29 T cell receptor beta chains were sequenced from one sample in a study of blood T cells in healthy people across ages (dated by TCRdb to between 2015 and 2017). Libraries were built with 5' RACE. The sequencer was an Illumina HiSeq 2500. A second PCR of about 6 to 11 cycles was run with a J-beta primer mix and a sample-barcoded 5' primer. TCRdb handled the public reads itself, with Q25 trimming in fastp and clone calling in MiXCR, and kept productive beta chains. Every distinct CDR3 protein forms one entry, paired with its most common genes and DNA. For this sample there are just under 750,000 distinct CDR3 sequences; approximately 22% appear just once. The ten top clones hold about 22% of the sample. The source material was blood. The receptors come from an older man in good health.

This clonotype was seen more than once but under ten times. This chain links TRBV29-1 with TRBJ1-2; TRBD1 matches 12 bases. The germline gives CDR1 SQVTM, CDR2 ANQGSEA. The CDR3 has 14 residues. The V segment lost 2 bases and the J segment 7 bases; nucleotides outside the gene matches: 5. CDR3 in amino acids: CSVETGQGAFGYTF. The DNA for the CDR3 is TGCAGCGTTGAAACGGGACAGGGGGCATTTGGCTACACCTTC.

V and J are TRBV10-3 and TRBJ2-7; the match to TRBD2 covers 7 bases. Germline CDR1 reads ENHRY; CDR2 reads SYGVKD. The junction had 5 bases not matched to a gene; V was cut back by 5 bases and J by 7 bases. The CDR3 consists of 12 residues. Written as DNA, the CDR3 is TGTGCCATCAGTAGAGAGGGAGGGGAGCAGTACTTC. It codes for CAISREGGEQYF.

This clonotype was seen a handful of times. This chain connects TRBV21-1 to TRBJ2-6; the table's D call, TRBD2, was not checked against the DNA. TRBV21-1 constitutes a pseudogene. The CDR3 is 16 amino acids. As DNA, the CDR3 is TGTGCCAGCAGTATCAGAGGGTGCTCTGGGGCCAACGTCCTGACTTTC. This gives the protein CASSIRGCSGANVLTF.

This clonotype was seen more than once but under ten times. The rearrangement uses TRBV20-1 and TRBJ2-1; 9 nucleotides agree with TRBD1. Trimming cost V 2 bases and J 5 bases; bases outside gene matches: 10. The germline V gene has CDR1 DFQATT and CDR2 SNEGSKA (reference sequence). This CDR3 has 16 residues. The CDR3 loop is CSARKPGTGLDNEQFF. The CDR3 nucleotides are TGCAGTGCTAGAAAACCTGGGACAGGGTTGGACAATGAGCAGTTCTTC.

This clonotype appeared a few times. The V gene is TRBV20-1, the J gene TRBJ2-5; perhaps TRBD2 as D (6 bases). The CDR3 runs to 12 residues. Germline values: CDR1 DFQATT, CDR2 SNEGSKA (reference sequence). V lost 5 bases and J lost 5, with 12 bases in between. In DNA, the CDR3 is TGCAGTGCTCCCGGGAGCGCCGAGACCCAGTACTTC. As protein: CSAPGSAETQYF.

The chain links TRBV12-3 or TRBV12-4 to TRBJ1-6; no reliable D call. The CDR3 is 16 residues long. V was cut by 4 bases and J by 7 bases, with 17 bases left in between. The CDR3 loop reads CASSYHPDVSNSPLHF. In DNA form, the CDR3 reads TGTGCCAGCAGTTACCACCCGGACGTCTCGAATTCACCCCTCCACTTT.

This clonotype was found once. The genes are TRBV29-1 and TRBJ1-1; no firm D call. The CDR3 totals 11 residues. Trimming took off 4 bases at V and 6 bases at J, with 9 bases between the two ends. Germline CDR1 reads SQVTM; CDR2 reads ANQGSEA. CDR3 region: CSVVWGPEAFF. The DNA of the CDR3 is TGCAGCGTTGTATGGGGTCCTGAAGCTTTCTTT.

The V and J genes are TRBV28 and TRBJ2-1; 12 bases fit TRBD2. The V segment lost 5 bases and the J segment 8 bases; nucleotides outside the gene matches: 13. Germline-derived CDR1 and CDR2 are MDHEN and SYDVKM. The CDR3 is 17 residues long. The CDR3 bases are TGTGCCAGCAGTCTCCGCCCAACTAGCGGGGGGAGAGATGAGCAGTTCTTC. It is translated as CASSLRPTSGGRDEQFF.

The V gene is TRBV11-2, the J gene TRBJ1-2, with D hard to call. Trimming took off 5 bases at V and 8 bases at J, with 27 bases between the two ends. The CDR3 is made up of 17 amino acids. Germline V gives CDR1 SGHAT, CDR2 FQNNGV. The CDR3 loop is CASSPPGWVQLSGGYTF. DNA for the CDR3: TGTGCCAGCAGCCCCCCGGGTTGGGTACAGCTCTCGGGCGGCTACACCTTC.

This clonotype has a count of ten or more. The V call is TRBV7-9, the J call TRBJ1-4, with D possibly TRBD1 on 6 matching bases. The germline gives CDR1 SEHNR, CDR2 FQNEAQ (reference sequence). With 5 bases removed from V and 1 base from J, the gap between germline ends came to 8 bases. The CDR3 length is 14 residues. CDR3 DNA sequence: TGTGCCAGCAGCCCAGGGGTAACTAATGAAAAACTGTTTTTT. Residues: CASSPGVTNEKLFF.

The chain carries TRBV10-3 and TRBJ2-5, with D possibly matching TRBD2 (6 bases). The end of the DNA is better explained by TRBJ2-1, so the J call may be wrong. The germline V gene has CDR1 ENHRY and CDR2 SYGVKD. The CDR3 is 15 amino acids. The CDR3 coding sequence is TGTGCCATCAGTGAGTCGGGAGGAGCAAACAATGAGCAGTTCTTC. The encoded protein is CAISESGGANNEQFF.

CDR3 DNA: TGTGCCAGCAGTCGGGACCGCTTTAGTAACTATGGCTACACCTTC. It is translated as CASSRDRFSNYGYTF. This sequence joins TRBV6-1 and TRBJ1-2, with D possibly matching TRBD1 (5 bases). Germline V gene lookup returns CDR1 MNHNS and CDR2 SASEGT. The V gene lost 5 bases and the J gene lost 1 base, with 14 bases spanning the gap. CDR3 length: 15 amino acids.

This clonotype was detected a few times. The chain has TRBV4-3 and TRBJ2-2; D not resolved. The V and J ends lost 0 bases and 6 bases respectively, with 11 bases between them. This CDR3 is built from 15 residues. Germline CDR1 and CDR2: LGHNA and YSLEER. CDR3 DNA sequence: TGCGCCAGCAGCCAAGATCCGAGGATGGCCGGGGAGCTGTTTTTT. It encodes CASSQDPRMAGELFF.

At least ten counts were recorded for this clonotype. This chain links TRBV14 with TRBJ2-1, with a weak D call TRBD2 (6 bases). V gave up 4 bases and J gave up 0 bases, with 13 bases separating them. This CDR3 spans 16 amino acids. Germline lookup yields CDR1 SGHDN and CDR2 FVKESK. CDR3 nucleotide sequence: TGTGCCAGCAGCCCTTTAGCGGTTCGCTCCTACAATGAGCAGTTCTTC. Translated: CASSPLAVRSYNEQFF.

The chain uses TRBV12-3 or TRBV12-4 and TRBJ1-1, with TRBD1 matching 9 bases. CDR3 length: 15 amino acids. V dropped 6 bases and J dropped 5; count of bases not matched to a gene: 10. CDR3 nucleotides: TGTGCCAGCAGCTCCGGGACAGGGCTGGGGACTGAAGCTTTCTTT. Translated, it gives CASSSGTGLGTEAFF.

This clonotype was detected only a few times. V and J are TRBV2 and TRBJ2-1; no definite D call. Germline V gene data show CDR1 as SNHLY and CDR2 as FYNNEI. The V and J ends lost 7 bases and 3 bases respectively, with 10 bases between them. This CDR3 has 13 amino acids. Here the CDR3 DNA reads TGTGCCAGCACGAGTCATGGCTACAATGAGCAGTTCTTC. It codes for CASTSHGYNEQFF. Using reference TRBV2 and TRBJ2-1 for the parts outside the CDR3, the full variable domain is EPEVTQTPSHQVTQMGQEVILRCVPISNHLYFYWYRQILGQKVEFLVSFYNNEISEKSEIFDDQFSVERPDGSNFTLKIRSTKLEDSAMYFCASTSHGYNEQFFGPGTRLTVL.

The chain uses TRBV12-3 or TRBV12-4 and TRBJ2-2, with TRBD1 identical over 12 bases. The CDR3 runs 17 residues. With V trimmed by 2 bases and J by 8 bases, 9 bases remained unmatched. The DNA of the CDR3 is TGTGCCAGCAGTTTATTACTAGGGACAGGGGGCTTAGGGGAGCTGTTTTTT. Translated: CASSLLLGTGGLGELFF.

The V call is TRBV18, the J call TRBJ1-2; D may be TRBD1 (6 bases). With 0 bases removed from V and 5 bases from J, the gap between germline ends came to 13 bases. The length of the CDR3 is 15 residues. Germline-derived CDR1 and CDR2 are KGHSH and LQKENI. The CDR3 DNA reads TGTGCCAGCTCACCACCCTCCACAGGGCTGTATGGCTACACCTTC. This gives the protein CASSPPSTGLYGYTF.

In this sample, this clonotype turned up a few times. The chain carries TRBV3-1 and TRBJ2-5; D is unresolved. The length of the CDR3 is 13 residues. V dropped 4 bases and J dropped 3 bases, with 9 bases sitting between them. CDR1 is LGHDT, CDR2 YNNKEL, per germline (reference sequence). The CDR3 DNA reads TGTGCCAGCAGCCGGGCTAGAAAAGAGACCCAGTACTTC. Its translation is CASSRARKETQYF.

The rearrangement joins TRBV12-3 or TRBV12-4 to TRBJ2-7, with 7 nucleotides matching TRBD1. The CDR3 consists of 15 residues. V was pared by 6 bases and J by 0 bases, with 8 bases of the junction left unmatched. CDR3 sequence: CASRTGTESSYEQYF. CDR3 bases: TGTGCCAGCAGAACCGGGACAGAAAGCTCCTACGAGCAGTACTTC.

The V gene is TRBV20-1, the J gene TRBJ1-4; TRBD1 matches at 7 bases. V trimming: 3 bases; J trimming: 8 bases; junction bases outside the gene matches: 9. Germline values: CDR1 DFQATT, CDR2 SNEGSKA (reference sequence). The CDR3 is 14 residues long. The chain's CDR3 is CSARGQPIEEKLFF. The CDR3 DNA sequence: TGCAGTGCTAGGGGACAGCCTATAGAGGAAAAACTGTTTTTT.

This clonotype was counted between two and nine times. J is TRBJ2-4 and V is TRBV6-5; 7 bases are shared with TRBD1. From germline, CDR1 is MNHEY and CDR2 SVGAGI. The CDR3 sequence is 15 residues long. V shed 5 bases and J 4 bases; nucleotides not matched to a gene: 8. The CDR3 DNA is TGTGCCAGCAGTAACCCGGGACAGTCTAAAAACATTCAGTACTTC. Translated: CASSNPGQSKNIQYF.

This clonotype has ten or more counts. V usage is TRBV4-3 and J usage is TRBJ1-2; 8 bases fit TRBD1. CDR3 size: 14 residues. Germline V gene sequence: CDR1 LGHNA, CDR2 YSLEER. J was trimmed by 4 bases and V by 5 bases; bases with no gene match: 6. The CDR3: CASSSGRGPYGYTF. For the CDR3, the DNA is TGCGCCAGCAGCTCAGGCAGGGGGCCCTATGGCTACACCTTC.

Only a few counts were recorded for this clonotype. The chain couples TRBV2 to TRBJ2-1, with D possibly matching TRBD2 (5 bases). The CDR3 has 18 amino acids. V lost 0 bases to trimming and J lost 4 bases, with 19 bases between them. Germline lookup yields CDR1 SNHLY and CDR2 FYNNEI. CDR3 nucleotides: TGTGCCAGCAGTGAAGCGCTTCTGGACTCCCCCCTTTACAATGAGCAGTTCTTC. Its protein is CASSEALLDSPLYNEQFF.

This chain links TRBV5-1 with TRBJ2-3; the match to TRBD2 covers 7 bases. V lost 0 bases and J lost 1; bases outside the gene matches: 2. CDR1 and CDR2 (germline): SGHRS, YFSETQ. This CDR3 has 15 amino acids. CDR3 sequence (DNA): TGCGCCAGCAGCTTGGAGGCGGGGGGCACAGATACGCAGTATTTT. Protein: CASSLEAGGTDTQYF.

This clonotype has just a few counts. The chain uses TRBV18 and TRBJ2-1, with TRBD2 identical over 12 bases. CDR3 size: 16 residues. Germline CDR1 is KGHSH and CDR2 is LQKENI. The ends lost 1 base at V and 9 bases at J; junction bases unmatched: 7. CDR3 residues: CASSPRGLAGGSEQFF. In nucleotides, the CDR3 is TGTGCCAGCTCACCACGGGGCCTAGCGGGAGGGAGTGAGCAGTTCTTC.

The chain combines TRBV29-1 with TRBJ2-3; D not resolved. V shed 3 bases and J shed 6 bases, with 13 bases lying between them. This CDR3 spans 13 amino acids. Germline V lookup: CDR1 SQVTM, CDR2 ANQGSEA. This CDR3 reads CSVDLQLGDTQYF. The DNA of the CDR3 is TGCAGCGTTGACTTACAATTGGGGGATACGCAGTATTTT.

CDR3 sequence (DNA): TGCAGTGCAGGACAGGGAGAAAGGCAGCCCCAGCATTTT. Its protein product is CSAGQGERQPQHF. The J gene is TRBJ1-5, the V gene TRBV20-1, with 8 bases lining up with TRBD1. J lost 7 bases, V lost 6 bases, and 8 bases had no gene match. CDR3 size: 13 residues. The germline gives CDR1 DFQATT, CDR2 SNEGSKA (reference sequence).

The rearrangement links TRBV28 to TRBJ2-7; D is unresolved. The CDR3 spans 15 residues. V was clipped by 1 base and J by 3 bases, with 13 bases between them. Germline-derived CDR1 and CDR2 are MDHEN and SYDVKM. The CDR3: CASSLSAGIGYEQYF. The CDR3 coding sequence is TGTGCCAGCAGTTTATCAGCAGGAATAGGCTACGAGCAGTACTTC.